This T cell receptor (beta chain) was retrieved from a study of cytomegalovirus exposure and HLA in healthy donors. Regarding the study as a whole: Reportedly, diagnosis of cytomegalovirus status by the classifier showed high specificity and sensitivity. In a later analysis, common viral pathogens appeared linked to several of the most significant clusters. Per a prior analysis, the majority of TCR beta V segments were productive roughly 87% or roughly 30% of the time.

Details on this clone: The antigen is undetermined. Different DNA sequences within this sample yield the same CDR3.

The PCR was carried out with 60 Vbeta primers and 13 Jbeta primers. TCRdb's table, derived via immunoSEQ multiplex PCR, lists solely in-frame clones and lacks some. The table lists fewer than 130,000 clones, around three quarters of them singletons. This CDR3 spans 12 amino acids. Germline V gene data show CDR1 as MNHNS and CDR2 as SASEGT. Trimming left V 2 bases short and J 3 bases short, with 2 bases between. This TCR came from a woman between 40 and 50 years old in good health and CMV-seronegative. The sequenced sample was PBMCs. The chain has TRBV6-1 and TRBJ1-5; D remains unclear. The CDR3 nucleotides are TGTGCCAGCAGTGAACTCAATCAGCCCCAGCATTTT. Translated, it gives CASSELNQPQHF.